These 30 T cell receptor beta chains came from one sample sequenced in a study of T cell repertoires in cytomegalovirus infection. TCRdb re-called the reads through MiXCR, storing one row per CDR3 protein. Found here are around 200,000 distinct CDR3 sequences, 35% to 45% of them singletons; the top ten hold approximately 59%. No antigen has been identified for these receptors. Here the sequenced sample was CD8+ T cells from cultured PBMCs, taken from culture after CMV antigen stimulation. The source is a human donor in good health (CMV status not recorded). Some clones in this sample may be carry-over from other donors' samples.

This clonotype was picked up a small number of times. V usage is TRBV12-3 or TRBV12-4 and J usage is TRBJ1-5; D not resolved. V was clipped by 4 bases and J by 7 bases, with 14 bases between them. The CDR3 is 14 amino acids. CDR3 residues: CASSSAGVGQPQHF. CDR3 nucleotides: TGTGCCAGCAGTTCAGCCGGGGTAGGCCAGCCCCAGCATTTT.

DNA of the CDR3: TGTGCCAGTAAGGAAAAGGGGACTGAAGCTTTCTTT. The encoded protein is CASKEKGTEAFF. The V and J genes are TRBV19 and TRBJ1-1; tentatively, D is TRBD1 (5 bases). V lost 7 bases to trimming and J lost 5 bases, with 11 bases between them. The CDR3 is 12 residues long. Germline lookup yields CDR1 LNHDA and CDR2 SQIVND (reference sequence).

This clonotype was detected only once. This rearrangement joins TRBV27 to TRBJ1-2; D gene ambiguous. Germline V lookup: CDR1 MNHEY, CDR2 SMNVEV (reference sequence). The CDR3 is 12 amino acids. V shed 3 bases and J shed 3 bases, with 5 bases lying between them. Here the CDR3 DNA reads TGTGCCAGCAGTTTGGGGTACTATGGCTACACCTTC. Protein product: CASSLGYYGYTF.

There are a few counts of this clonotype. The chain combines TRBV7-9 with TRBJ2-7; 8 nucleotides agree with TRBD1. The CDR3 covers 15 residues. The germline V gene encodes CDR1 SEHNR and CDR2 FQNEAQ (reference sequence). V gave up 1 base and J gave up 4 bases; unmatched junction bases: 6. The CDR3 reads CASSLGSRTGYEQYF. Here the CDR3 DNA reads TGTGCCAGCAGCTTAGGGTCACGGACAGGGTACGAGCAGTACTTC.

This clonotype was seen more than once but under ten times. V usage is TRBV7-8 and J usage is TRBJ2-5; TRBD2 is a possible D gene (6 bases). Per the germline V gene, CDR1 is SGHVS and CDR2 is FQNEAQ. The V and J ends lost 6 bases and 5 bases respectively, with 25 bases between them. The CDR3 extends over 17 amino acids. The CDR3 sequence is CASSSPVQVGGRETQYF. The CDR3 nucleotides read TGTGCCAGCAGTTCCCCCGTCCAGGTCGGGGGTCGGGAGACCCAGTACTTC.

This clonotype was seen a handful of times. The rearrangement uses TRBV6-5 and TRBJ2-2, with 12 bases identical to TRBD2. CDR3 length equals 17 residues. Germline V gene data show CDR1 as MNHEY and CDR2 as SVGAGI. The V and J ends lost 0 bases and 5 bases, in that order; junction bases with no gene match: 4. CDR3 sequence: CASSYSRTSGVTGELFF. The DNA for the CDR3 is TGTGCCAGCAGTTACTCCCGGACTAGCGGGGTAACCGGGGAGCTGTTTTTT.

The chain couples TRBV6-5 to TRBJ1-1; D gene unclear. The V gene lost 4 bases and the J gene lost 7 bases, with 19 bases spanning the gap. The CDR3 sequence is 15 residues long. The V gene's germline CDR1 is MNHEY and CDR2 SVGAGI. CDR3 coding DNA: TGTGCCAGCAGTTCCGCATTCGTTCCCCCCGATGAAGCTTTCTTT. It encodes CASSSAFVPPDEAFF.

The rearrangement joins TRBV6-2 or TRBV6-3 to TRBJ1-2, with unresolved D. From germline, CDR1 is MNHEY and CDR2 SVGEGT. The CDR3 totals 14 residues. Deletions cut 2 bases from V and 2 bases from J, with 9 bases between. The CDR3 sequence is CASSYVLPNYGYTF. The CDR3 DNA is TGTGCCAGCAGTTACGTGCTGCCCAACTATGGCTACACCTTC.

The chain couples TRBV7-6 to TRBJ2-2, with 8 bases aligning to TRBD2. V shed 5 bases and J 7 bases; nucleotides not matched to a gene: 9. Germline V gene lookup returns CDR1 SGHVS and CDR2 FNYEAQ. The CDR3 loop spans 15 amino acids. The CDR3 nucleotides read TGTGCCAGCAGCCCGGGGGAGCTAGCGGGCGGGGAGCTGTTTTTT. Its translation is CASSPGELAGGELFF.

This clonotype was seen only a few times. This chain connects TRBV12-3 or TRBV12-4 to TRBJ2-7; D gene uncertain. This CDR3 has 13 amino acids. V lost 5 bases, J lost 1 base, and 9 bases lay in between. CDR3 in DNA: TGTGCCAGCAGTCGCGGCCCTTCCTACGAGCAGTACTTC. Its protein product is CASSRGPSYEQYF.

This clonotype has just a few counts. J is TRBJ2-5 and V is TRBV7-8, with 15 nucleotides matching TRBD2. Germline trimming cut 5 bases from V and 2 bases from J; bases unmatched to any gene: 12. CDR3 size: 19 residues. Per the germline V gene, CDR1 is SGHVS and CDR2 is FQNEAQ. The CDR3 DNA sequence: TGTGCCAGCAGCACGGGACTAGCGGGGGGTAATAACGCACAAGAGACCCAGTACTTC. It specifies CASSTGLAGGNNAQETQYF.

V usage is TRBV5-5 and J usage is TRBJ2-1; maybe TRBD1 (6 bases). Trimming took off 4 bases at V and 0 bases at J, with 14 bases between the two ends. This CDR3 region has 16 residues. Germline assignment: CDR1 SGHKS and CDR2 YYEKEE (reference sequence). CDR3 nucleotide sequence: TGTGCCAGCAGCCCCTACAGGGTCAGCTCCTACAATGAGCAGTTCTTC. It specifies CASSPYRVSSYNEQFF.

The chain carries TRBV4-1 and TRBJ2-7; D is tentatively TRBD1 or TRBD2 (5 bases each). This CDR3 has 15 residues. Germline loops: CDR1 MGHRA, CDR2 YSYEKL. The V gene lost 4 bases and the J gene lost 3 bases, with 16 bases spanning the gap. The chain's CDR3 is CASSLQEGFIYEQYF. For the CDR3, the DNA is TGCGCCAGCAGCCTTCAAGAGGGGTTTATCTACGAGCAGTACTTC.

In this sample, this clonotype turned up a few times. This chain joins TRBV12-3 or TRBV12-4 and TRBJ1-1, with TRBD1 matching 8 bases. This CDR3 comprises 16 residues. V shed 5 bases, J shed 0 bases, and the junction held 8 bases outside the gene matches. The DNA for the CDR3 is TGTGCCAGCAGTCCCGGGGGGGGACAGGTGAACACTGAAGCTTTCTTT. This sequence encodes CASSPGGGQVNTEAFF.

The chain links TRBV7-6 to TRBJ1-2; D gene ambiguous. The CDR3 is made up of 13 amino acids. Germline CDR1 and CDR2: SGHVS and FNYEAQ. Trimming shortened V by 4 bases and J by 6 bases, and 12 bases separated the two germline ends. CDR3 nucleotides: TGTGCCAGCAGCTCCCCCGTGGCAGATGGCTACACCTTC. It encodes CASSSPVADGYTF.

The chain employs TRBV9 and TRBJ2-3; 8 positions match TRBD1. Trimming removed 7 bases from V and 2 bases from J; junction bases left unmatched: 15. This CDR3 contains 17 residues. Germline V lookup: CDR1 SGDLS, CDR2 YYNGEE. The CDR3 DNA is TGTGCCAGCGGGCAGGGGGCAGGTAGCCGTGCCACAGATACGCAGTATTTT. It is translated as CASGQGAGSRATDTQYF.

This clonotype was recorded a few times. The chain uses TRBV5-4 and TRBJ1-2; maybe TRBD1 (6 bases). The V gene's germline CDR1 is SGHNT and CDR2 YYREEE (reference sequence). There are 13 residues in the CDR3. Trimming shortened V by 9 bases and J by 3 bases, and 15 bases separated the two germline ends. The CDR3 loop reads CATRGRVDYGYTF. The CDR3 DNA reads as TGTGCCACTCGGGGGCGGGTCGACTATGGCTACACCTTC.

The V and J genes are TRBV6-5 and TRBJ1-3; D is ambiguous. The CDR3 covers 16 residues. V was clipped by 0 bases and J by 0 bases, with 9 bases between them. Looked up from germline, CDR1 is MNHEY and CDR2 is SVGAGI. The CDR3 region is CASSYSMGISGNTIYF. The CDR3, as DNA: TGTGCCAGCAGTTACTCGATGGGAATCTCTGGAAACACCATATATTTT.

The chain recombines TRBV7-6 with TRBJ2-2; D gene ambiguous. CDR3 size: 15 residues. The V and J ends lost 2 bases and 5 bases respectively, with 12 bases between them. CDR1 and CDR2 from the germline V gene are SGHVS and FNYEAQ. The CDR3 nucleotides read TGTGCCAGCAGCTTAAATACCCAAGGGACCGGGGAGCTGTTTTTT. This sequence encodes CASSLNTQGTGELFF.

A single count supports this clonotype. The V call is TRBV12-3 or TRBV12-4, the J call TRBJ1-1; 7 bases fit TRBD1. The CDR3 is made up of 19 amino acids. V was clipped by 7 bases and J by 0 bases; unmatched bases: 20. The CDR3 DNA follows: TGTGCCAGCACCACCCCGACAGGGCTGTCCCGTACAATGAACACTGAAGCTTTCTTT. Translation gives CASTTPTGLSRTMNTEAFF.

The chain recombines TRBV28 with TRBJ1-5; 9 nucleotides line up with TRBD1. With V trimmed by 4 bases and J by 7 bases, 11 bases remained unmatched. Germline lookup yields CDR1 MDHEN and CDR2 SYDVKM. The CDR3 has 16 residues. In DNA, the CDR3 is TGTGCCAGCAGTTCCCGGGACAGGGTGAGTGGCCAGCCCCAGCATTTT. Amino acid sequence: CASSSRDRVSGQPQHF.

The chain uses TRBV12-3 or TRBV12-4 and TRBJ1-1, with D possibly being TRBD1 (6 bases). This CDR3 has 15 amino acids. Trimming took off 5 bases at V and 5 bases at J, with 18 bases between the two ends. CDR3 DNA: TGTGCCAGCAGTCCCTCGGGGGGGGCGGAAACTGAAGCTTTCTTT. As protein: CASSPSGGAETEAFF.

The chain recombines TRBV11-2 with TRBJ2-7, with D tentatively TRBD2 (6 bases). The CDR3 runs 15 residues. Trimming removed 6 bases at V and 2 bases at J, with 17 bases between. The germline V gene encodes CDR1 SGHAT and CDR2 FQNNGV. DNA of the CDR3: TGTGCCAGCAGGCGAACCGGGACTCGCACCTACGAGCAGTACTTC. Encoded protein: CASRRTGTRTYEQYF.

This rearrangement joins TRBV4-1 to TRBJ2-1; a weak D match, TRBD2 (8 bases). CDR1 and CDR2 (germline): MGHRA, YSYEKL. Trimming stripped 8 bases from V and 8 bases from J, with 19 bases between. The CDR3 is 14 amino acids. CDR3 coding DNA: TGCGCCAGCGGATCTACGGGAGGGGGCGATGAGCAGTTCTTC. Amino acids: CASGSTGGGDEQFF.

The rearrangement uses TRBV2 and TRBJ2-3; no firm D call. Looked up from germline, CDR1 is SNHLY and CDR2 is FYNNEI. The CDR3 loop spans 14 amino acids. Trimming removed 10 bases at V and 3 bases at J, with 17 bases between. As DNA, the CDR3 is TGTGCCACCACCTCAGGATTCGGAACAGATACGCAGTATTTT. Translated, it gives CATTSGFGTDTQYF.

In DNA form, the CDR3 reads TGCAGTGCTGACGGAGCGGGAGCTAACACAGATACGCAGTATTTT. Its translation is CSADGAGANTDTQYF. The chain carries TRBV20-1 and TRBJ2-3; 8 positions match TRBD2. The V gene end was trimmed by 5 bases and the J gene end by 2 bases; junction bases not matched to a gene: 9. This CDR3 comprises 15 residues. Germline V CDR1 and CDR2: DFQATT, SNEGSKA (reference sequence).

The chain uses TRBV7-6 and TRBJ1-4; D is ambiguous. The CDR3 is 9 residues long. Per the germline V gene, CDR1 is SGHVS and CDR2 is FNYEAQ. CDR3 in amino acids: CVVDEKLFF. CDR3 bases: TGTGTCGTAGATGAAAAACTGTTTTTT.

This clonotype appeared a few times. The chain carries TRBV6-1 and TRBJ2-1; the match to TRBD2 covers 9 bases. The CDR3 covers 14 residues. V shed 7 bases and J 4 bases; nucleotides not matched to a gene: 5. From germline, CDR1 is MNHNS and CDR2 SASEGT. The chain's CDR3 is CASTQAGGYNEQFF. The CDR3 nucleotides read TGTGCCAGCACCCAAGCGGGGGGATACAATGAGCAGTTCTTC.

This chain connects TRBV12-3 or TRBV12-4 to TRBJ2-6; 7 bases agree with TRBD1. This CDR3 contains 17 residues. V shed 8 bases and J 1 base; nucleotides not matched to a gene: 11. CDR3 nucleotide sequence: TGTGCCAGCGACCGGGACAGAGCCTTTTCTGGGGCCAACGTCCTGACTTTC. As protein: CASDRDRAFSGANVLTF.

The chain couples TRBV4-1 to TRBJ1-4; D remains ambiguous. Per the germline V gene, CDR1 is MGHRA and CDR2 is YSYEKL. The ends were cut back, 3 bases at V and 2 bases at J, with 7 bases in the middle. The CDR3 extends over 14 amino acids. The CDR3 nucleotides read TGCGCCAGCAGCCAGGGCATCACTAATGAAAAACTGTTTTTT. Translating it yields CASSQGITNEKLFF.